A selection of T cell receptor beta chains follows, all from one sample in a study of human T cells and chemical hapten exposure. TCRdb fed the RACE reads into MiXCR, producing one record per CDR3 protein. The repertoire holds about 98,000 distinct CDR3 sequences, about 10% seen once, with approximately 3.1% in the top ten. The sequencing here drew on whole blood, taken in connection with sensitization to the hapten diphenylcyclopropenone (DPC). The receptors originated from a woman aged 55 to 70 with alopecia areata. Some clones in this sample may be carry-over from other donors' samples. Each CDR3 is given with its conserved first and last residue. A D gene is named only where the DNA matches it firmly. A clone size is listed for some rows: how often the clone was seen (once, few, many), or a class if it is expanded.

TRBJ1-2	.	many	TRBV6-1	TGTGCCAGCAGTGAAAGGAAGTTGGGCCAGCTTCTATTCGGCTACACCTTC	CASSERKLGQLLFGYTF
TRBJ2-6	.	.	TRBV19	TGTGCCAGTAGTATAGCGGGGGCCGGGGCCAACGTCCTGACTTTC	CASSIAGAGANVLTF
TRBJ2-3	.	few	TRBV29-1	TGCAGCGAGTCGCGGGACGGCACAGATACGCAGTATTTT	CSESRDGTDTQYF
TRBJ2-7	.	few	TRBV20-1	TGCAGTGCTAGAGTTAATCCCTACGAGCAGTACTTC	CSARVNPYEQYF
TRBJ2-3	TRBD2	many	TRBV2	TGTGCCAGCAGGCCGGGACTAGCACCCACAGATACGCAGTATTTT	CASRPGLAPTDTQYF
TRBJ2-3	TRBD2	.	TRBV9	TGTGCCAGCAGCCCGGGGGGGGCGCGCACAGATACGCAGTATTTT	CASSPGGARTDTQYF
TRBJ1-1	.	.	TRBV5-1	TGCGCCAGCATGACGGCGACGGGCATGAACACTGAAGCTTTCTTT	CASMTATGMNTEAFF
TRBJ1-1	.	.	TRBV6-5	TGTGCCAGCACCACCGCTAAGAAGGAAGCTTTCTTT	CASTTAKKEAFF
TRBJ1-1	.	many	TRBV7-9	TGTGCCAGCAGCCGTTCTACTAAGACAGTTTTCACTGAAGCTTTCTTT	CASSRSTKTVFTEAFF
TRBJ1-4	.	many	TRBV12-3/TRBV12-4	TGTGCCAGCAGAAGACAGGAGGTTCATGAAAAACTGTTTTTT	CASRRQEVHEKLFF
TRBJ1-2	TRBD1	few	TRBV6-1	TGTGCCAGCAGCGGGACAGTTACTAACTATGGCTACACCTTC	CASSGTVTNYGYTF
TRBJ2-3	.	many	TRBV5-4	TGTGCCAGCAGCTTCCGGGCCCCCCTAGCTACGCAGTATTTT	CASSFRAPLATQYF
TRBJ2-3	TRBD2	.	TRBV5-1	TGCGCCAGCAGCTTGGCGCTAGCGGGGTTGAATACGCAGTATTTT	CASSLALAGLNTQYF
TRBJ1-1	.	.	TRBV6-2/TRBV6-3	TGTGCCAGCAGTACGACAATGACGGTTAAAGCTTTCTTT	CASSTTMTVKAFF
TRBJ1-1	.	many	TRBV18	TGTGCCAGCTCGATGTCTGGCACCAACACTGAAGCTTTCTTT	CASSMSGTNTEAFF
TRBJ2-6	.	few	TRBV10-2	TGCGCCAGCAGTGACGGGACGGGAGTCTCTGGGGCCAACGTCCTGACTTTC	CASSDGTGVSGANVLTF
TRBJ1-2	.	many	TRBV20-1	TGCAGTGCTAGCCCCCAGGCATCCTATGGCTACACCTTC	CSASPQASYGYTF
TRBJ2-3	.	few	TRBV7-2	TGTGCTAGCAGCTTCCGGGACACCCGCACAGATACGCAGTATTTT	CASSFRDTRTDTQYF
TRBJ2-5	TRBD2	.	TRBV9	TGTGCCAGCAGCGTAGGTGATAGCGGGGTCAACCAGTACTTC	CASSVGDSGVNQYF
TRBJ1-2	.	few	TRBV6-8	TGTGCCAGCAGCCAGACGGTAGGCTATGGCTACACCTTC	CASSQTVGYGYTF
TRBJ2-7	.	many	TRBV6-6	TGTGCCAGCAGTTCCAACACGGGATACGGGCAGTACTTC	CASSSNTGYGQYF
TRBJ2-1	TRBD2	many	TRBV5-1	TGCGCCAGCAGCTTCGTTGGACTAGCGGGGGTGTACAATGAGCAGTTCTTC	CASSFVGLAGVYNEQFF
TRBJ1-2	.	.	TRBV5-1	TGCGCCAGCGCGTCGGGGGAAGCTAACTATGGCTACACCTTC	CASASGEANYGYTF
TRBJ2-7	.	few	TRBV29-1	TGCAGCGTTCTTACCCACGAGCAGTACTTC	CSVLTHEQYF
TRBJ2-2	TRBD1	few	TRBV12-5	TGTGCTAGTGGTCCCGGACAGGGGATCGGGGAGCTGTTTTTT	CASGPGQGIGELFF
TRBJ1-2	.	many	TRBV20-1	TGCAGTGCTAGAGGCCAGGGAGTAGATAACTATGGCTACACCTTC	CSARGQGVDNYGYTF
TRBJ2-1	.	few	TRBV3-1	TGTGCCAGCAGCAGATGGGACCGGAGCAATGAGCAGTTCTTC	CASSRWDRSNEQFF